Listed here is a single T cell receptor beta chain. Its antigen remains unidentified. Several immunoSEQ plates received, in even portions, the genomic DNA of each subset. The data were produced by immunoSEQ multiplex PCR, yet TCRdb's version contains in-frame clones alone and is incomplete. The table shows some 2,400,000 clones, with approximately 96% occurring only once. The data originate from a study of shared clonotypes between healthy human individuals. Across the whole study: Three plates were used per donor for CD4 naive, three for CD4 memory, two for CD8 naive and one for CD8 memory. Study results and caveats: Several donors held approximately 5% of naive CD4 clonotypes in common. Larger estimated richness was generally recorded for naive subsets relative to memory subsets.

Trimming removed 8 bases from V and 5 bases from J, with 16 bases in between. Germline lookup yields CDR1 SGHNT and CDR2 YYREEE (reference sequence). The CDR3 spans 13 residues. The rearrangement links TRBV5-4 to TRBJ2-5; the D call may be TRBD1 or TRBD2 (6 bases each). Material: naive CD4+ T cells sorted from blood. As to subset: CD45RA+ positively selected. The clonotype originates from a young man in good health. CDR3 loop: CASSVGGGETQYF. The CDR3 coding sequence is TGTGCCAGTAGCGTGGGGGGCGGGGAGACCCAGTACTTC.